This T cell receptor beta chain was observed in a study of T cell responses to AZD1222 COVID-19 vaccine. Profiled with immunoSEQ multiplex PCR; TCRdb holds only in-frame clones, not every one. The sample yields about 130,000 clones, approximately 90% seen once. Study-wide results and limits: Recipients of two AZD1222 doses showed rising Spike-specific TCR breadth and depth.

Points on this clone: The antigen remains unidentified.

CDR1 is KGHDR, CDR2 SFDVKD, per germline. The CDR3 sequence is 16 residues long. The ends lost 2 bases at V and 5 bases at J; junction bases unmatched: 5. This chain uses TRBV24-1 with TRBJ1-5; 10 bases agree with TRBD1. The material sequenced was peripheral blood, taken on day 0 of AZD1222 vaccination. The origin of this receptor is an adult in good health. The CDR3 DNA reads as TGTGCCACCAGTGATTCTGGGACAGGGGTCTATCAGCCCCAGCATTTT. Encoded protein: CATSDSGTGVYQPQHF.